These 3 T cell receptor beta chains came from one sample sequenced in a study of cytomegalovirus exposure and HLA in healthy donors. Assay: immunoSEQ multiplex PCR; the TCRdb copy retains only in-frame clones and omits some. The sample includes 200,000 to 250,000 clones, around 90% seen only once; the top ten take more than 1%. The specimen sequenced was PBMCs. The receptors derive from a young woman in good health and CMV-seronegative.

This chain joins TRBV9 and TRBJ1-2, with D tentatively TRBD1 (6 bases). Germline assignment: CDR1 SGDLS and CDR2 YYNGEE. CDR3 length: 16 residues. V dropped 0 bases and J dropped 3 bases, with 15 bases sitting between them. CDR3 nucleotide sequence: TGTGCCAGCAGCGTAGCTTCGAGGGGGATGGACTATGGCTACACCTTC. It is translated as CASSVASRGMDYGYTF.

The gene calls are TRBV6-1 and TRBJ1-3; D uncertain. V dropped 3 bases and J dropped 4 bases, with 13 bases sitting between them. Germline V CDR1 and CDR2: MNHNS, SASEGT. The CDR3 consists of 15 residues. CDR3 protein: CASSDSPPGGNTIYF. In DNA, the CDR3 is TGTGCCAGCAGTGATTCCCCCCCGGGAGGAAACACCATATATTTT.

The chain links TRBV9 to TRBJ1-1, with D possibly matching TRBD1 (5 bases). Germline V gene sequence: CDR1 SGDLS, CDR2 YYNGEE. CDR3 length: 17 residues. The germline V and J ends were trimmed by 4 bases and 5 bases, with 24 bases remaining between them. CDR3 bases: TGTGCCAGCAGCTCTCCGTGGGGCGGTGGAGAACTTACTGAAGCTTTCTTT. Encoded protein: CASSSPWGGGELTEAFF.